This entry concerns a single TCR beta chain. Its antigen is as yet unknown. TCRdb's table, derived via immunoSEQ multiplex PCR, lists solely in-frame clones and lacks some. This table has under 250,000 clones, roughly 84% appearing once. This record comes from a study of cytomegalovirus exposure and HLA in healthy donors. Overall study: The roughly 110 validation repertoires used the same platform as the roughly 700 first-cohort repertoires (as reported by a later analysis).

General study results and limits: The listing of roughly 160 TCR beta chains classed them as cytomegalovirus-associated. Rarity characterized most TCR sequences, yet some public TCRs appeared in many donors.

Looked up from germline, CDR1 is SGHRS and CDR2 is YFSETQ. CDR3 length: 14 residues. Trimming removed 3 bases at V and 5 bases at J, with 14 bases between. An approximately 120-subject validation cohort, separate from the approximately 690-subject first cohort, supplied the donors. The chain joins TRBV5-1 to TRBJ1-1; D unresolved. The receptor comes from a woman aged 18 to 35 in good health and CMV-seropositive. The sample was PBMCs. The CDR3 here is CASSSNEGRTEAFF. The CDR3 DNA sequence: TGCGCCAGCAGCTCCAATGAGGGAAGGACTGAAGCTTTCTTT.